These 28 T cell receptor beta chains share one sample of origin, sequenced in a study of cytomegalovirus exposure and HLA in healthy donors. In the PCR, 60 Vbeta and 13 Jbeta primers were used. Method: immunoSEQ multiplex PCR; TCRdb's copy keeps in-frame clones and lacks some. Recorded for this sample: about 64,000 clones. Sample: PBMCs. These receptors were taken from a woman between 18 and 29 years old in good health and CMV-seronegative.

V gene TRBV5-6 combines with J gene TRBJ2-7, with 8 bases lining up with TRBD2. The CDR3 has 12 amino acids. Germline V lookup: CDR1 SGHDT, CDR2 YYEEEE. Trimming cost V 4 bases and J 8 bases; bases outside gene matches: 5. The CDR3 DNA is TGTGCCAGCAGCCCCTCGGGAGGGAAGCAGTACTTC. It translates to CASSPSGGKQYF.

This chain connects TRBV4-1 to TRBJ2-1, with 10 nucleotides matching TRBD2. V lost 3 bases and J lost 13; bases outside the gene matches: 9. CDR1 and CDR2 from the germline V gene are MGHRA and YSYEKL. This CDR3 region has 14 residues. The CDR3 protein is CASSQYRLAGPQFF. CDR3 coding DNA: TGCGCCAGCAGCCAGTACCGACTAGCGGGTCCTCAGTTCTTC.

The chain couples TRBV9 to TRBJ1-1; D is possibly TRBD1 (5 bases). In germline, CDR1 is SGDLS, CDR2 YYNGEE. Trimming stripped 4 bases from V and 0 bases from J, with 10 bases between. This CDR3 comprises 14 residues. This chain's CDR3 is CASSLQALNTEAFF. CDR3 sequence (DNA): TGTGCCAGCAGCTTACAGGCTCTGAACACTGAAGCTTTCTTT.

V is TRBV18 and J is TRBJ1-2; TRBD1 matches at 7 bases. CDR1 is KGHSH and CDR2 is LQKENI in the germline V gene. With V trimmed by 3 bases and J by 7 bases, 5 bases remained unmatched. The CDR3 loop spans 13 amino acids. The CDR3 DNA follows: TGTGCCAGCTCACCGACAGGGTCGGGTGGCTACACCTTC. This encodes CASSPTGSGGYTF.

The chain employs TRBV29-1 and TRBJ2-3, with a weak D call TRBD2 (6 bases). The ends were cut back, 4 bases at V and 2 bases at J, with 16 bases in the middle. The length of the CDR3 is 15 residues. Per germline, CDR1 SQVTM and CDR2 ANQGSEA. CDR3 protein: CSVVLKAGNTDTQYF. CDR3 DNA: TGCAGCGTTGTCCTTAAGGCGGGGAACACAGATACGCAGTATTTT.

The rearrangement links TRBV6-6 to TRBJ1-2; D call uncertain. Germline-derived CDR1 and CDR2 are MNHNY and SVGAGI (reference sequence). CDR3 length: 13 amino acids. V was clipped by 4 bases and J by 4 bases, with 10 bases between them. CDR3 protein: CASSSSGSYGYTF. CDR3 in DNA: TGTGCCAGCAGTTCGTCGGGTTCCTATGGCTACACCTTC.

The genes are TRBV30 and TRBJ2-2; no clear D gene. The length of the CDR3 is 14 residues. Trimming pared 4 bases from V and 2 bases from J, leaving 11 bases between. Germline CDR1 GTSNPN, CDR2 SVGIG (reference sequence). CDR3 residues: CAWKERKNTGELFF. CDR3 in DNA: TGTGCCTGGAAGGAGAGGAAAAACACCGGGGAGCTGTTTTTT.

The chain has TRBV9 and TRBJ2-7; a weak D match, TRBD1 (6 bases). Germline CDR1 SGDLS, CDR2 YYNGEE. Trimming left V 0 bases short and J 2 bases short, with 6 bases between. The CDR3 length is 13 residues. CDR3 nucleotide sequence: TGTGCCAGCAGCGTAGGGACAGCCTACGAGCAGTACTTC. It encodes CASSVGTAYEQYF.

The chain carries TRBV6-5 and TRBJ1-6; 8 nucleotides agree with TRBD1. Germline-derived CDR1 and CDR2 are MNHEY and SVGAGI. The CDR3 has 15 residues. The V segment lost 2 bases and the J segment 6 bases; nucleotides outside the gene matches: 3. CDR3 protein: CASSYTGQGNSPLHF. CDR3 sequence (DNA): TGTGCCAGCAGTTACACTGGACAGGGTAATTCACCCCTCCACTTT.

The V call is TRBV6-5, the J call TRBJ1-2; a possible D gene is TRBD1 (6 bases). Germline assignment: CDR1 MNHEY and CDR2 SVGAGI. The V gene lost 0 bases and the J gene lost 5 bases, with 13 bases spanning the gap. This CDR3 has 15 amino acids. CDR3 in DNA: TGTGCCAGCAGTTACTCAGGGGGGGGGCTGTATGGCTACACCTTC. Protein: CASSYSGGGLYGYTF.

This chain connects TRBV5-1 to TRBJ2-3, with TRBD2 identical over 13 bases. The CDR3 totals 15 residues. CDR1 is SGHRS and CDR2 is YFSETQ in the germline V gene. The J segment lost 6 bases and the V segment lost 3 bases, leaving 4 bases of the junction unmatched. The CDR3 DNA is TGCGCCAGCAGCTCTGGGACTAGCGGGATGGATACGCAGTATTTT. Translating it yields CASSSGTSGMDTQYF.

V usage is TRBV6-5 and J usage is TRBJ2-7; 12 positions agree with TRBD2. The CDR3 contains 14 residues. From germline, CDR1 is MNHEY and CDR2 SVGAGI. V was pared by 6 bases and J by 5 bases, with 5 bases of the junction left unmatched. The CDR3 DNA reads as TGTGCCAGCAGGACTAGCGGGAGTACCCACGAGCAGTACTTC. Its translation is CASRTSGSTHEQYF.

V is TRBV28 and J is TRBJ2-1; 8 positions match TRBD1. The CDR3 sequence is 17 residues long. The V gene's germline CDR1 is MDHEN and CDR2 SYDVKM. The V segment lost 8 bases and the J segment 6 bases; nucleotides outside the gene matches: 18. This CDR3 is CASSYTGGSRGSNEQFF. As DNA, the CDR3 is TGTGCCAGCTCCTATACAGGGGGGAGCCGGGGGAGCAATGAGCAGTTCTTC. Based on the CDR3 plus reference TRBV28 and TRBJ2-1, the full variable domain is DVKVTQSSRYLVKRTGEKVFLECVQDMDHENMFWYRQDPGLGLRLIYFSYDVKMKEKGDIPEGYSVSREKKERFSLILESASTNQTSMYLCASSYTGGSRGSNEQFFGPGTRLTVL.

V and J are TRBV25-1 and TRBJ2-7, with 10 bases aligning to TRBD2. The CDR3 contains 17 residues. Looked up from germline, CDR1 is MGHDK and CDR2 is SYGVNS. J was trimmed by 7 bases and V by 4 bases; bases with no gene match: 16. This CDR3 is CASSGPLGSGRVPEQYF. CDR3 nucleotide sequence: TGTGCCAGCAGTGGTCCCCTTGGGAGCGGGAGGGTTCCGGAGCAGTACTTC.

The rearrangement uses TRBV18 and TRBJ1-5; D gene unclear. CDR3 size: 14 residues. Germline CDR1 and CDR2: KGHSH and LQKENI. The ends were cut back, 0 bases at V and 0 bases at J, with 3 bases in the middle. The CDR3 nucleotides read TGTGCCAGCTCACCACCCAGTAGCAATCAGCCCCAGCATTTT. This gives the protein CASSPPSSNQPQHF.

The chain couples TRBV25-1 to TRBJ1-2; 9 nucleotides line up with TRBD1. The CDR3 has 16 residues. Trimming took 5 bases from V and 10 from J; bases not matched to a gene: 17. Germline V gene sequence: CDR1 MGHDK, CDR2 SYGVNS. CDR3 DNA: TGTGCCAGCAGTCCCCGGGACAGGGAGTCTCAAGTGAACTACACCTTC. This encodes CASSPRDRESQVNYTF.

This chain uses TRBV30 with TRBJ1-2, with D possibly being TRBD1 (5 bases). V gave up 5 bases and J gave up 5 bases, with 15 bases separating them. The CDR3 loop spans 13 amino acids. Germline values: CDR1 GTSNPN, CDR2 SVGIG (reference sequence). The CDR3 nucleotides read TGTGCCTGGGGTCGGCGGACAAGTTATGGCTACACCTTC. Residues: CAWGRRTSYGYTF.

CDR3 DNA sequence: TGTGCCAGCAGTGAATTGGGGCGGGGCGGCGAGAGCTCCTACGAGCAGTACTTC. It codes for CASSELGRGGESSYEQYF. The genes are TRBV25-1 and TRBJ2-7; tentatively, D is TRBD2 (6 bases). The CDR3 totals 18 residues. V gave up 1 base and J gave up 0 bases, with 19 bases separating them. Germline values: CDR1 MGHDK, CDR2 SYGVNS.

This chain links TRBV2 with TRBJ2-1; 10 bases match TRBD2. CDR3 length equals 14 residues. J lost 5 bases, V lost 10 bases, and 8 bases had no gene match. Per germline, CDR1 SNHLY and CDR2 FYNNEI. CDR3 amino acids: CATHGTSVHNEQFF. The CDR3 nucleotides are TGTGCCACGCACGGGACTAGCGTACACAATGAGCAGTTCTTC.

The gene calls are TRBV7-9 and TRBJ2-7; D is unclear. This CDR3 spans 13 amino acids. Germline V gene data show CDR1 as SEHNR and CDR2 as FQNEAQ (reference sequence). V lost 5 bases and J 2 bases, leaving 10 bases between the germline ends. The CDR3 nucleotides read TGTGCCAGCAGCACAGACACGGCCTACGAGCAGTACTTC. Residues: CASSTDTAYEQYF.

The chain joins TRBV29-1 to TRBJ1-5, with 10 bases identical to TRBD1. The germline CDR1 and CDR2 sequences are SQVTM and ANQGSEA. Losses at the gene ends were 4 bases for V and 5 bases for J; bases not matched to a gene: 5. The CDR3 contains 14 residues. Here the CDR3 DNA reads TGCAGCGTTGTGGTGACAGGGGGCGATCAGCCCCAGCATTTT. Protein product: CSVVVTGGDQPQHF.

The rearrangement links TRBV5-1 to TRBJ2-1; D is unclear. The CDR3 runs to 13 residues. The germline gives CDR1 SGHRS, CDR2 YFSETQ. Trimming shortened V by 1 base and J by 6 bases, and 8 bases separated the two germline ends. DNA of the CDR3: TGCGCCAGCAGCTTGTCTCGGTCCAATGAGCAGTTCTTC. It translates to CASSLSRSNEQFF.

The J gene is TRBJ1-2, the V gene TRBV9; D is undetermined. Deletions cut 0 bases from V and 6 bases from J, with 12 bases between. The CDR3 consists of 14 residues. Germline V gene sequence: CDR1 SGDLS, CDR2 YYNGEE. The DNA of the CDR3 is TGTGCCAGCAGCGTAGCCCCTGGAGCAGATGGCTACACCTTC. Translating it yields CASSVAPGADGYTF.

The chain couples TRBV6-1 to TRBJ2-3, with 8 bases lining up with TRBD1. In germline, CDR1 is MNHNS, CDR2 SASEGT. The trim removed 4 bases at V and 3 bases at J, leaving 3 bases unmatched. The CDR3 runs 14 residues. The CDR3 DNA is TGTGCCAGCAGTGTTCGACAGGGGACAGATACGCAGTATTTT. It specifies CASSVRQGTDTQYF.

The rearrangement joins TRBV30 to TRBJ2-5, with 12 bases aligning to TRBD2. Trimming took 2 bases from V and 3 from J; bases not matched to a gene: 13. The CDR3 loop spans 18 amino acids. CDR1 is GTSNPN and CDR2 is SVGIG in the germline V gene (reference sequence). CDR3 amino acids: CAWSFRTSGIGREETQYF. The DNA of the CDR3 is TGTGCCTGGAGTTTCAGGACTAGCGGGATCGGCCGGGAAGAGACCCAGTACTTC.

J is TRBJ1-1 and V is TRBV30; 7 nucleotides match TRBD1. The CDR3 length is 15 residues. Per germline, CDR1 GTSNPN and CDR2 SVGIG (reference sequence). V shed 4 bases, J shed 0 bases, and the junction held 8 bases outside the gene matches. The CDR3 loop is CAWTQGVAVNTEAFF. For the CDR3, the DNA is TGTGCCTGGACCCAGGGGGTCGCCGTGAACACTGAAGCTTTCTTT.

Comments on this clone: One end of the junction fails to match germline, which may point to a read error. DNA of the CDR3: TGTGCTAGCAGCTTAGCGCCCATCACTAGCGGGAGAGGAGGTGAGCAGTTCTTC. Encoded protein: CASSLAPITSGRGGEQFF. V usage is TRBV7-7 and J usage is TRBJ2-1; TRBD2 matches at 11 bases. CDR1 is SSHAT and CDR2 is FNYEAQ in the germline V gene (reference sequence). The CDR3 is 18 residues long.

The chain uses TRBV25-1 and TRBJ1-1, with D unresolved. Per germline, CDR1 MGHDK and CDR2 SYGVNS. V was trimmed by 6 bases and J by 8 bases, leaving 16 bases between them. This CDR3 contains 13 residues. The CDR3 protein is CASRSGGYREAFF. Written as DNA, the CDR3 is TGTGCCAGCAGATCAGGCGGGTATAGAGAAGCTTTCTTT.